Listed here are 11 T cell receptor beta chains from one sample, sequenced in a study of OX40 agonist ivuxolimab in advanced cancers. Profiled with immunoSEQ multiplex PCR; TCRdb holds only in-frame clones, not every one. Counted here are about 48,000 clones, roughly 84% occurring once; the ten biggest clones make up roughly 1.1%. This material consisted of CD4+ or CD8+ T cells sorted from blood, taken in a trial of the OX40 agonist ivuxolimab. The source of these receptors is an adult with an advanced solid tumor such as melanoma, head and neck, liver or kidney cancer.

The gene calls are TRBV6-5 and TRBJ2-1; 9 positions match TRBD2. In germline, CDR1 is MNHEY, CDR2 SVGAGI. The CDR3 covers 14 residues. Trimming cost V 5 bases and J 6 bases; bases outside gene matches: 5. The DNA of the CDR3 is TGTGCCAGCAGTAACAGAGCGGGAGGCAATGAGCAGTTCTTC. Its protein is CASSNRAGGNEQFF.

V gene TRBV15 combines with J gene TRBJ2-3; unclear D gene. Trimming shortened V by 0 bases and J by 6 bases, and 7 bases separated the two germline ends. This CDR3 spans 13 amino acids. Germline V gene lookup returns CDR1 LNHNV and CDR2 YYDKDF (reference sequence). The CDR3 loop reads CATSRDLMDTQYF. The CDR3 DNA reads TGTGCCACCAGCAGAGATCTCATGGATACGCAGTATTTT.

In regard to this clone: Sequence at one end of the junction differs from germline and may be a read error. V is TRBV7-9 and J is TRBJ2-7; D unresolved. Per germline, CDR1 SEHNR and CDR2 FQNEAQ (reference sequence). CDR3 length equals 12 residues. This CDR3 reads CASSLAGTNWGF. In nucleotides, the CDR3 is TGTGCCAGCAGCTTAGCAGGAACAAACTGGGGCTTC.

The rearrangement uses TRBV5-5 and TRBJ1-5; D is perhaps TRBD1 (6 bases). Germline V gene sequence: CDR1 SGHKS, CDR2 YYEKEE (reference sequence). This CDR3 comprises 15 residues. V was pared by 3 bases and J by 3 bases, with 13 bases between. The CDR3 region has the DNA TGTGCCAGCAGCTGGGGCCGGGACACCAATCAGCCCCAGCATTTT. It specifies CASSWGRDTNQPQHF.

The CDR3 sequence is CAASRDRGRSSYGYTF. In nucleotides, the CDR3 is TGTGCCGCTAGCCGGGACAGGGGGCGCTCGAGCTATGGCTACACCTTC. The V gene is TRBV19, the J gene TRBJ1-2; 12 bases line up with TRBD1. The CDR3 extends over 16 amino acids. Germline V gives CDR1 LNHDA, CDR2 SQIVND (reference sequence). J lost 4 bases, V lost 11 bases, and 14 bases had no gene match.

The chain is built from TRBV2 and TRBJ2-5; maybe TRBD2 (6 bases). Germline lookup yields CDR1 SNHLY and CDR2 FYNNEI. V gave up 0 bases and J gave up 2 bases, with 13 bases separating them. The CDR3 totals 16 residues. This CDR3 is CASSEAWAGGQETQYF. The CDR3 DNA reads TGTGCCAGCAGTGAAGCCTGGGCTGGGGGGCAAGAGACCCAGTACTTC.

The chain links TRBV11-2 to TRBJ2-1; D assignment may be TRBD1 or TRBD2 (5 bases each). Germline V gene lookup returns CDR1 SGHAT and CDR2 FQNNGV. The CDR3 runs 16 residues. Trimming removed 1 base from V and 2 bases from J, with 12 bases in between. The CDR3 DNA sequence: TGTGCCAGCAGCTTAGTCCCAGGGAGTCCCTACAATGAGCAGTTCTTC. Its translation is CASSLVPGSPYNEQFF. Full variable domain (outside the CDR3, taken from reference TRBV11-2 and TRBJ2-1): EAGVAQSPRYKIIEKRQSVAFWCNPISGHATLYWYQQILGQGPKLLIQFQNNGVVDDSQLPKDRFSAERLKGVDSTLKIQPAKLEDSAVYLCASSLVPGSPYNEQFFGPGTRLTVL.

The chain employs TRBV5-4 and TRBJ2-7; 8 bases align to TRBD1. This CDR3 region has 13 residues. The germline V gene has CDR1 SGHNT and CDR2 YYREEE (reference sequence). V lost 0 bases to trimming and J lost 5 bases; unmatched junction nucleotides: 1. The CDR3 reads CASSLDRGNEQYF. As DNA, the CDR3 is TGTGCCAGCAGCTTGGACAGGGGGAACGAGCAGTACTTC.

The chain couples TRBV18 to TRBJ2-3, with unresolved D. V was shortened by 0 bases and J by 2 bases, with 6 bases between the two germline ends. The germline CDR1 and CDR2 sequences are KGHSH and LQKENI. This CDR3 region has 14 residues. CDR3 in amino acids: CASSPPAITDTQYF. The DNA for the CDR3 is TGTGCCAGCTCACCACCGGCCATCACAGATACGCAGTATTTT.

The genes are TRBV6-5 and TRBJ2-3, with D tentatively TRBD1 or TRBD2 (6 bases each). Germline V gives CDR1 MNHEY, CDR2 SVGAGI. The CDR3 contains 15 residues. Trimming removed 6 bases from V and 5 bases from J, with 18 bases in between. The CDR3: CASSLQGGGGDTQYF. CDR3 coding DNA: TGTGCCAGCAGCCTACAGGGTGGAGGGGGAGATACGCAGTATTTT.

By share, this clone ranks as medium-sized. The CDR3 loop reads CASRHGQGATGELFF. The CDR3 region has the DNA TGTGCCAGCAGGCACGGACAGGGGGCGACCGGGGAGCTGTTTTTT. The chain carries TRBV11-2 and TRBJ2-2, with 11 bases aligning to TRBD1. Germline CDR1 and CDR2: SGHAT and FQNNGV. Unmatched junction bases numbered 5, after V lost 6 bases and J lost 5 bases. The CDR3 has 15 amino acids. Combining the CDR3 with reference TRBV11-2 and TRBJ2-2 gives the whole variable domain EAGVAQSPRYKIIEKRQSVAFWCNPISGHATLYWYQQILGQGPKLLIQFQNNGVVDDSQLPKDRFSAERLKGVDSTLKIQPAKLEDSAVYLCASRHGQGATGELFFGEGSRLTVL.